This T cell receptor beta chain was profiled in a study of metastatic and nonmetastatic thyroid tumors. Study details: Comparison of repertoires was carried out across blood and tumor or nodule tissue from malignant and benign thyroid patients. Findings and caveats of the study: Significantly greater TCR beta diversity was reportedly found in malignant thyroid tumors than in benign nodules (in blood and tumor).

By frequency in the sample, this clone is medium-sized. As yet, its antigen is unknown. There were no patients who had received any treatment before thyroid surgery. Methods used by the authors: The distant-metastasis classifier for papillary thyroid cancer was built from CDR3 differences across clinicopathological groups. Through MiXCR, TCRdb re-clonotyped the PCR reads. The V and J calls and clone size are TCRdb's, not the authors'. The table has roughly 15,000 clones, less than 35% seen once. The V and J ends lost 3 bases and 0 bases respectively, with 13 bases between them. Germline loops: CDR1 MNHEY, CDR2 SMNVEV (reference sequence). The CDR3 is made up of 16 amino acids.

The sequencing input was tumor tissue. The sequence derives from a female donor with papillary thyroid cancer or a benign thyroid nodule (not recorded which). Some clones in this sample may be carry-over from other donors' samples. The chain couples TRBV27 to TRBJ2-3; TRBD2 is a possible D gene (5 bases). The CDR3, as DNA: TGTGCCAGCAGTTTGCTAGCCACGTTTAGCACAGATACGCAGTATTTT. This translates into CASSLLATFSTDTQYF.